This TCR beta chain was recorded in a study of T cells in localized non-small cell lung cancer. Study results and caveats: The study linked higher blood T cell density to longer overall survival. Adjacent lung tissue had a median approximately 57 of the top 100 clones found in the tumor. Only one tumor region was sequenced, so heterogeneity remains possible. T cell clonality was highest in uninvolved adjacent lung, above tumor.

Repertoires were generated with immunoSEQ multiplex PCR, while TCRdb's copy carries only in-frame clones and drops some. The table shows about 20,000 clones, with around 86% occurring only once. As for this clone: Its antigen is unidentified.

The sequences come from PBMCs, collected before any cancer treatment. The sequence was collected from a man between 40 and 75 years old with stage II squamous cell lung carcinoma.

The CDR3 coding sequence is TGTGCCAGCAGTGACGGGGGGAGGCAGCCCCAGCATTTT. Translating it yields CASSDGGRQPQHF. The chain joins TRBV6-1 to TRBJ1-5; a possible D gene is TRBD1 (5 bases). The CDR3 loop spans 13 amino acids. V was cut by 3 bases and J by 7 bases, with 10 bases left in between. Germline CDR1 MNHNS, CDR2 SASEGT.